These 30 T cell receptor beta chains originate from one sample sequenced in a study of CD8+ T cells in alopecia areata. Extraction of RNA preceded its reverse transcription into cDNA, which served as the sequencing template. Clones were sequenced by immunoSEQ multiplex PCR, and TCRdb holds only the in-frame ones, with some missing. The sample has about 220,000 clones, about 57% seen once; the top ten hold approximately 1.4%. Treatment described: oral pan-JAK inhibitor, 5-10 mg twice daily. The sequencing here drew on CD4+ T cells sorted from blood, taken at week 4, from a patient treated with tofacitinib. Receptors originate from a human donor with alopecia areata.

This chain uses TRBV7-2 with TRBJ2-1; perhaps D is TRBD1 or TRBD2 (5 bases each). Germline V gives CDR1 SGHTA, CDR2 FQGNSA. The V gene lost 2 bases and the J gene lost 4 bases, with 15 bases spanning the gap. This CDR3 region has 16 residues. The DNA for the CDR3 is TGTGCCAGCAGCTTAAATAGGGGCTGGAGGTACAATGAGCAGTTCTTC. Amino acids: CASSLNRGWRYNEQFF.

The rearrangement links TRBV25-1 to TRBJ2-7; possibly TRBD2 for D (5 bases). Germline CDR1 and CDR2: MGHDK and SYGVNS. The CDR3 extends over 16 amino acids. Trimming took off 5 bases at V and 3 bases at J, with 20 bases between the two ends. CDR3 protein: CASSPTGGLKGYEQYF. In DNA form, the CDR3 reads TGTGCCAGCAGTCCCACCGGAGGCCTGAAAGGCTACGAGCAGTACTTC.

J is TRBJ1-1 and V is TRBV29-1; possibly TRBD1 for D (6 bases). The CDR3 totals 15 residues. The germline gives CDR1 SQVTM, CDR2 ANQGSEA. The V end was cut by 0 bases, the J end by 5 bases, with 16 bases between. The CDR3 coding sequence is TGCAGCGTTGAAGAGACGACAGGCCGAACGACTGAAGCTTTCTTT. It codes for CSVEETTGRTTEAFF.

The V call is TRBV29-1, the J call TRBJ1-1, with TRBD1 identical over 11 bases. V lost 7 bases, J lost 4 bases, and 5 bases stayed unmatched. This CDR3 region has 13 residues. CDR1 and CDR2 (germline): SQVTM, ANQGSEA. The CDR3 spells CSASGTGGTEAFF. As DNA, the CDR3 is TGCAGCGCATCCGGGACAGGGGGCACTGAAGCTTTCTTT. The entire variable domain, with the rest obtained from reference TRBV29-1 and TRBJ1-1, is as follows: SAVISQKPSRDICQRGTSLTIQCQVDSQVTMMFWYRQQPGQSLTLIATANQGSEATYESGFVIDKFPISRPNLTFSTLTVSNMSPEDSSIYLCSASGTGGTEAFFGQGTRLTVV.

The chain joins TRBV4-3 to TRBJ2-2; D is ambiguous. The length of the CDR3 is 17 residues. CDR1 is LGHNA, CDR2 YSLEER, per germline. The V gene lost 1 base and the J gene lost 3 bases, with 15 bases spanning the gap. The CDR3 loop is CASSQVGQARDTGELFF. CDR3 coding DNA: TGCGCCAGCAGCCAAGTCGGGCAGGCAAGGGACACCGGGGAGCTGTTTTTT.

This clone was recorded a few times. For the CDR3, the DNA is TGTGCCAGCAGCTTAGCCTCCATTGACTCACCCCTCCACTTT. It translates to CASSLASIDSPLHF. The chain has TRBV7-9 and TRBJ1-6; D is unclear. The CDR3 is made up of 14 amino acids. V lost 0 bases and J lost 10, with 10 bases in between. Looked up from germline, CDR1 is SEHNR and CDR2 is FQNEAQ (reference sequence).

The chain employs TRBV6-1 and TRBJ1-1, with TRBD1 matching over 8 bases. Germline CDR1 and CDR2: MNHNS and SASEGT. This CDR3 is built from 12 residues. The V gene end was trimmed by 6 bases and the J gene end by 8 bases; junction bases not matched to a gene: 5. CDR3 in amino acids: CASRLGQGEAFF. In DNA form, the CDR3 reads TGTGCCAGCAGACTCGGACAGGGCGAAGCTTTCTTT.

The chain couples TRBV11-3 to TRBJ2-2, with TRBD2 matching over 9 bases. V was pared by 5 bases and J by 2 bases, with 6 bases of the junction left unmatched. The CDR3 is 16 residues long. Germline CDR1 SGHNT, CDR2 YENEEA. DNA of the CDR3: TGTGCCAGCAGCCGCTATAGCGGGGGCAACACCGGGGAGCTGTTTTTT. Its protein product is CASSRYSGGNTGELFF. Using reference TRBV11-3 and TRBJ2-2 for the parts outside the CDR3, the full variable domain is EAGVVQSPRYKIIEKKQPVAFWCNPISGHNTLYWYLQNLGQGPELLIRYENEEAVDDSQLPKDRFSAERLKGVDSTLKIQPAELGDSAVYLCASSRYSGGNTGELFFGEGSRLTVL.

V usage is TRBV2 and J usage is TRBJ2-5, with D perhaps assigned TRBD1 or TRBD2 (6 bases each). The J call may not be correct, given that the DNA end is closer to TRBJ2-7. The CDR3 contains 14 residues. Germline CDR1 is SNHLY and CDR2 is FYNNEI. CDR3 in amino acids: CASSGFGGRYEQYF. DNA for the CDR3: TGTGCCAGCAGTGGCTTCGGGGGCCGATACGAGCAGTACTTC.

Here the CDR3 DNA reads TGTGCCAGCAGGATAACTAGGACGACAGATACGCAGTATTTT. This codes for CASRITRTTDTQYF. The chain couples TRBV11-2 to TRBJ2-3; maybe TRBD2 (5 bases). The CDR3 length is 14 residues. Germline CDR1 reads SGHAT; CDR2 reads FQNNGV. The V gene lost 6 bases and the J gene lost 3 bases, with 13 bases spanning the gap.

The chain joins TRBV20-1 to TRBJ1-2; D not resolved. Germline loops: CDR1 DFQATT, CDR2 SNEGSKA (reference sequence). V was cut by 5 bases and J by 6 bases, with 10 bases left in between. CDR3 length equals 11 residues. CDR3: CSARFGHGYTF. CDR3 nucleotide sequence: TGCAGTGCTCGGTTCGGGCATGGCTACACCTTC.

This rearrangement joins TRBV7-9 to TRBJ2-7, with TRBD2 as a possible D gene (5 bases). V lost 5 bases to trimming and J lost 5 bases, with 19 bases between them. Germline V gene sequence: CDR1 SEHNR, CDR2 FQNEAQ (reference sequence). The CDR3 is 15 residues long. This CDR3 reads CASSLEGLAAHEQYF. The CDR3 DNA is TGTGCCAGCAGCCTAGAGGGTTTGGCGGCCCACGAGCAGTACTTC.

The J gene is TRBJ2-1, the V gene TRBV1; TRBD2 was called by the table and not checked on the DNA. TRBV1 is marked as a pseudogene. The CDR3 is 18 residues long. CDR3 in amino acids: CTSSPTGTSVDPLHEQFF. Written as DNA, the CDR3 is TGCACCAGCAGCCCGACCGGGACTAGCGTGGATCCACTCCATGAGCAGTTCTTC.

This clone came up many times. The chain couples TRBV29-1 to TRBJ1-5, with 10 bases lining up with TRBD1. The length of the CDR3 is 14 residues. Looked up from germline, CDR1 is SQVTM and CDR2 is ANQGSEA. The J segment lost 7 bases and the V segment lost 4 bases, leaving 7 bases of the junction unmatched. The CDR3 region is CSVGQGAGSQPQHF. In nucleotides, the CDR3 is TGCAGCGTTGGACAGGGGGCTGGTTCGCAGCCCCAGCATTTT.

The genes are TRBV7-2 and TRBJ2-7; TRBD2 aligns across 10 bases. The germline gives CDR1 SGHTA, CDR2 FQGNSA. The CDR3 sequence is 16 residues long. Losses at the gene ends were 5 bases for V and 3 bases for J; bases not matched to a gene: 10. The CDR3 sequence is CASSQSVASGGYEQYF. The CDR3 DNA reads TGTGCCAGCAGCCAGAGTGTCGCTAGCGGGGGCTACGAGCAGTACTTC.

This clone was counted between two and nine times. The chain joins TRBV5-1 to TRBJ1-5, with 7 bases that match TRBD1. Germline CDR1 reads SGHRS; CDR2 reads YFSETQ. The length of the CDR3 is 13 residues. V shed 3 bases and J 7 bases; nucleotides not matched to a gene: 4. This chain's CDR3 is CASSYTGEQPQHF. CDR3 DNA sequence: TGCGCCAGCAGCTACACAGGGGAGCAGCCCCAGCATTTT.

The V and J genes are TRBV29-1 and TRBJ2-1, with 7 bases identical to TRBD1. The germline CDR1 and CDR2 sequences are SQVTM and ANQGSEA. The CDR3 is 15 amino acids. J was trimmed by 7 bases and V by 0 bases; bases with no gene match: 9. CDR3 amino acids: CSVEDFGRQGNEQFF. The CDR3 DNA reads as TGCAGCGTTGAAGATTTTGGACGACAGGGAAATGAGCAGTTCTTC.

The chain has TRBV7-2 and TRBJ1-5; the D is unclear. Germline V CDR1 and CDR2: SGHTA, FQGNSA. The germline V and J ends were trimmed by 2 bases and 1 base, with 3 bases remaining between them. The CDR3 contains 13 residues. The CDR3 DNA sequence: TGTGCCAGCAGCTTAAACAGCAATCAGCCCCAGCATTTT. This sequence encodes CASSLNSNQPQHF. The variable domain in full, completed from reference TRBV7-2 and TRBJ1-5, reads GAGVSQSPSNKVTEKGKDVELRCDPISGHTALYWYRQSLGQGLEFLIYFQGNSAPDKSGLPSDRFSAERTGGSVSTLTIQRTQQEDSAVYLCASSLNSNQPQHFGDGTRLSIL.

This clone has only a few counts. The chain employs TRBV18 and TRBJ2-7; 9 bases map to TRBD1. V was pared by 0 bases and J by 7 bases, with 7 bases of the junction left unmatched. The germline gives CDR1 KGHSH, CDR2 LQKENI. The CDR3 is 15 amino acids. The CDR3 coding sequence is TGTGCCAGCTCACCACCGGGACAGGGCATCAAGGAGCAGTACTTC. Protein product: CASSPPGQGIKEQYF.

The chain links TRBV7-2 to TRBJ1-5; TRBD1 matches 7 bases. This CDR3 spans 13 amino acids. Trimming took 6 bases from V and 6 from J; bases not matched to a gene: 5. CDR1 is SGHTA, CDR2 FQGNSA, per germline. The CDR3 region is CASSGQAGQPQHF. The CDR3, as DNA: TGTGCCAGCAGTGGACAGGCCGGTCAGCCCCAGCATTTT.

The chain combines TRBV19 with TRBJ2-5; possibly TRBD1 or TRBD2 for D (6 bases each). CDR3 length: 15 amino acids. Trimming stripped 3 bases from V and 5 bases from J, with 16 bases between. The V gene's germline CDR1 is LNHDA and CDR2 SQIVND (reference sequence). CDR3 protein: CASSILTGGRETQYF. DNA of the CDR3: TGTGCCAGTAGTATCCTGACAGGAGGGAGGGAGACCCAGTACTTC.

This clone has more than one count but fewer than ten. Other DNA sequences within the sample encode an identical CDR3. The V call is TRBV27, the J call TRBJ1-3, with D perhaps matching TRBD1 (6 bases). The V gene's germline CDR1 is MNHEY and CDR2 SMNVEV (reference sequence). The CDR3 contains 15 residues. V gave up 6 bases and J gave up 4 bases, with 16 bases separating them. The CDR3 reads CASRLTGLTGNTIYF. The CDR3 DNA sequence: TGTGCCAGCAGACTGACAGGTCTAACCGGAAACACCATATATTTT.

The rearrangement links TRBV7-2 to TRBJ2-1; D uncertain. The CDR3 loop spans 17 amino acids. CDR1 is SGHTA, CDR2 FQGNSA, per germline. The ends were cut back, 4 bases at V and 0 bases at J, with 16 bases in the middle. This CDR3 reads CASSSLDRWSSYNEQFF. The DNA of the CDR3 is TGTGCCAGCAGCTCTCTCGACCGCTGGAGCTCCTACAATGAGCAGTTCTTC.

This clone was seen once. This chain joins TRBV18 and TRBJ2-7; TRBD1 matches at 9 bases. V was pared by 4 bases and J by 3 bases, with 4 bases of the junction left unmatched. Germline CDR1 and CDR2: KGHSH and LQKENI. This CDR3 is built from 14 residues. The chain's CDR3 is CASSRRQGVYEQYF. In nucleotides, the CDR3 is TGTGCCAGCTCACGCCGACAGGGGGTCTACGAGCAGTACTTC. Full variable domain (rest looked up from reference TRBV18 and TRBJ2-7): NAGVMQNPRHLVRRRGQEARLRCSPMKGHSHVYWYRQLPEEGLKFMVYLQKENIIDESGMPKERFSAEFPKEGPSILRIQQVVRGDSAAYFCASSRRQGVYEQYFGPGTRLTVT.

The chain recombines TRBV7-2 with TRBJ1-1, with D unclear. V was shortened by 1 base and J by 3 bases, with 12 bases between the two germline ends. The CDR3 is 15 residues long. Germline CDR1 and CDR2: SGHTA and FQGNSA. CDR3 sequence: CASSLVSRVDTEAFF. The DNA for the CDR3 is TGTGCCAGCAGCTTAGTATCACGGGTAGACACTGAAGCTTTCTTT.

The rearrangement joins TRBV29-1 to TRBJ2-4; weak D call: TRBD2 (6 bases). CDR1 and CDR2 (germline): SQVTM, ANQGSEA. The CDR3 spans 15 residues. V was pared by 1 base and J by 0 bases, with 10 bases between. CDR3 in amino acids: CSVEGDWGAKNIQYF. The CDR3 nucleotides read TGCAGCGTTGAAGGGGACTGGGGAGCCAAAAACATTCAGTACTTC.

The J gene is TRBJ1-2, the V gene TRBV30; D not resolved. The CDR3 sequence is 14 residues long. Germline CDR1 reads GTSNPN; CDR2 reads SVGIG (reference sequence). V shed 0 bases and J shed 0 bases, with 8 bases lying between them. The CDR3 nucleotides read TGTGCCTGGAGTGTCCCCCCTACTAACTATGGCTACACCTTC. This encodes CAWSVPPTNYGYTF.

As regards this clone: The same CDR3 is also encoded by other DNA sequences in this sample. The V call is TRBV30, the J call TRBJ1-1; TRBD1 is a possible D gene (5 bases). The CDR3 runs 12 residues. Deletions cut 2 bases from V and 1 base from J, with 5 bases between. The germline CDR1 and CDR2 sequences are GTSNPN and SVGIG (reference sequence). The CDR3 region has the DNA TGTGCCTGGAGTCAGGGGAACACTGAAGCTTTCTTT. This codes for CAWSQGNTEAFF.

The chain employs TRBV2 and TRBJ2-6; tentative D call: TRBD1 (5 bases). The CDR3 is made up of 14 amino acids. V dropped 6 bases and J dropped 4 bases, with 10 bases sitting between them. The germline gives CDR1 SNHLY, CDR2 FYNNEI. CDR3 coding DNA: TGTGCCAGCAGCCCTAGGGGAGGGGCCAACGTCCTGACTTTC. It is translated as CASSPRGGANVLTF.

The chain uses TRBV29-1 and TRBJ2-4; D not certain. Germline V gene lookup returns CDR1 SQVTM and CDR2 ANQGSEA. Deletions cut 7 bases from V and 7 bases from J, with 14 bases between. The CDR3 is made up of 12 amino acids. The CDR3 bases are TGCAGCGCCCGGATAGAAGGGAACATTCAGTACTTC. This codes for CSARIEGNIQYF.